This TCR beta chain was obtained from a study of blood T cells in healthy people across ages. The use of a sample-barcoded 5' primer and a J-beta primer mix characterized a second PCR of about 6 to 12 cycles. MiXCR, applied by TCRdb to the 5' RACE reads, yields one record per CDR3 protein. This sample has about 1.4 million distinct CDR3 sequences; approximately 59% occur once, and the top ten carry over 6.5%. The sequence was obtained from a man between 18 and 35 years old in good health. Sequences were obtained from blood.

CDR3: CSILTGNYGYTF. For the CDR3, the DNA is TGCAGCATCCTGACAGGGAACTATGGCTACACCTTC. The chain couples TRBV29-1 to TRBJ1-2; TRBD1 matches 7 bases. This CDR3 comprises 12 residues. V shed 8 bases, J shed 2 bases, and the junction held 5 bases outside the gene matches. Germline V gene sequence: CDR1 SQVTM, CDR2 ANQGSEA.